This T cell receptor (beta chain) was found in a study of T cell clones after liver transplantation. Whole-study context: Samples came from ITN030ST, which attempted immunosuppression withdrawal within 2 years of liver transplantation. HCV positivity affected three of eight recipients; the rest lacked autoimmune or viral indications. General observations from the study: Small, mixed patient groups and varying post-transplant times limit these conclusions.

This clone ranks as large. Its antigen is undetermined. The CDR3 extends over 14 amino acids. The ends lost 5 bases at V and 7 bases at J; junction bases unmatched: 4. The V gene's germline CDR1 is SGHTA and CDR2 FQGNSA. Sequencing used immunoSEQ multiplex PCR; TCRdb keeps in-frame clones, though not all of them. The sample lists some 5,900 clones, around 30% occurring once. Sequencing of dividing CFSE-low cells from the MLR defined alloreactive TCRbeta sequences. Stimulators were graft donor PBMCs, splenocytes, lymph-node cells, or third-party PBMCs for pre-transplant recipient cells. The TCR was taken from a human patient who received a liver transplant. Some T cells may be provided by the graft donor. Material for sequencing was CD4+ T cells from cultured PBMCs. The V call is TRBV7-2, the J call TRBJ2-2; 10 nucleotides agree with TRBD1. The chain's CDR3 is CASSPGQGYGELFF. In DNA, the CDR3 is TGTGCCAGCAGCCCGGGACAGGGGTACGGGGAGCTGTTTTTT.